Detailed here is one TCR beta chain. The PCR contained 60 Vbeta and 13 Jbeta primers. Using immunoSEQ multiplex PCR, the repertoire was profiled, and TCRdb retains in-frame clones only, with some absent. The sample lists roughly 130,000 clones, 73% occurring once. CDR3 length equals 15 residues. The germline CDR1 and CDR2 sequences are SQVTM and ANQGSEA. The V end lost 6 bases, the J end lost 2 bases, and 19 bases lay between the germline ends. This specimen belongs to a study of cytomegalovirus exposure and HLA in healthy donors. The genes are TRBV29-1 and TRBJ1-1; possible D gene TRBD1, 5 bases. The origin of this receptor is a woman aged 40 to 49 in good health and CMV-seronegative. Material: PBMCs. CDR3 DNA sequence: TGCAGCGTGGGAGGGTGGGGGGGGTTAAACACTGAAGCTTTCTTT. This codes for CSVGGWGGLNTEAFF.